This TCR beta chain comes out of a study of blood T cell repertoires in COVID-19. Turning to the study itself: The United States, Italy and Spain provided the acute and convalescent COVID-19 samples. PBMCs, B-cell-depleted T cells, or T cells provided the cDNA or gDNA that made up the material.

In the study's own analysis: Nucleated cell counts were estimated from reference gene primer amplification. This table comes from immunoSEQ multiplex PCR, and its TCRdb copy is limited to in-frame clones, with some not included. V and J calls and clone size are copied from that table; D and trimming were computed from the DNA. Of tens of thousands of clones in the sample, about 88% were seen once. Germline V gene lookup returns CDR1 SGDLS and CDR2 YYNGEE. Trimming removed 4 bases from V and 2 bases from J; junction bases left unmatched: 14. This CDR3 has 19 amino acids. The J gene is TRBJ2-5, the V gene TRBV9; 13 bases line up with TRBD2. The TCR originated in a man in his forties with active COVID-19. Sequencing was performed on peripheral blood. CDR3 sequence (DNA): TGTGCCAGCAGCCTCCCACTAGCGGGAGGGAGTGGGAAACAAGAGACCCAGTACTTC. This sequence encodes CASSLPLAGGSGKQETQYF. The variable domain in full, with the rest retrieved from reference TRBV9 and TRBJ2-5, is DSGVTQTPKHLITATGQRVTLRCSPRSGDLSVYWYQQSLDQGLQFLIQYYNGEERAKGNILERFSAQQFPDLHSELNLSSLELGDSALYFCASSLPLAGGSGKQETQYFGPGTRLLVL.